The present entry profiles one T cell receptor beta chain with its context. The antigen is undetermined. The record originates from a study of EBV T-cell therapy then PD-1 blockade in nasopharyngeal carcinoma. Stated treatment: AdE1-LMPpoly-expanded autologous EBV-specific T-cell therapy followed by anti-PD-1 nivolumab. Using immunoSEQ multiplex PCR, the repertoire was profiled, and TCRdb retains in-frame clones only, with some absent. The sample consists of tens of thousands of clones, 84% of them appearing once. CDR1 MGHDK and CDR2 SYGVNS come from the germline V gene. J was trimmed by 9 bases and V by 5 bases; bases with no gene match: 7. This CDR3 has 14 residues.

This receptor was identified in a man between 40 and 49 years old with nasopharyngeal carcinoma. J is TRBJ1-6 and V is TRBV25-1; 7 nucleotides align to TRBD1. Sequenced material: CD8+ T cells from blood, taken at approximately day 64 from a patient whose treatment included autologous EBV-specific T cells and nivolumab. CDR3 sequence: CASSPGTEASPLHF. DNA for the CDR3: TGTGCCAGCAGTCCCGGGACAGAGGCTTCACCCCTCCACTTT.